Sequencing of this T cell receptor (beta chain) was carried out in a study of immune heterogeneity within non-small cell lung tumors. Study as a whole: Squamous cell carcinomas accounted for a few of the tumors, non-squamous carcinomas for about 11, and 1 was not otherwise specified. Overall study findings and caveats: Recurrence of the same dominant CDR3 beta clonotypes was seen across tumor sites within a patient, and site-unique high-frequency clones were present alongside them.

Bulk tumor genomic DNA served as template, at 600 ng per sample. Every primary tumor yielded several biopsies, spaced far apart, that were taken during surgery. Each patient presented with untreated, newly diagnosed non-small cell lung cancer and received curative surgery. Newly diagnosed non-small cell lung cancer patients undergoing curative-intent surgery served as donors. Multiplex PCR amplified the TCR beta CDR3 region. Its first round ran for nine to eleven cycles with 32 V and 13 J primers. A single record per CDR3 protein comes from TCRdb applying MiXCR to the multiplex PCR reads. Of approximately 5,000 distinct CDR3 sequences in the sample, roughly a fifth were seen once. This clonotype is medium-sized (0.01 to 0.1%) within its sample. What it binds is unknown. This CDR3 comprises 14 residues. V was cut by 5 bases and J by 1 base, with 11 bases left in between. Germline CDR1 reads MDHEN; CDR2 reads SYDVKM.

The material sequenced was lung tumor tissue. The rearrangement uses TRBV28 and TRBJ1-1; possibly TRBD1 for D (5 bases). The receptor was isolated from an older woman with non-small cell lung cancer. In DNA, the CDR3 is TGTGCCAGCAGTATTGGGGGGGGGAACACTGAAGCTTTCTTT. Translation gives CASSIGGGNTEAFF.